This TCR beta chain came from a study of blood T cell repertoires in COVID-19. Study details: Material from acute and convalescent COVID-19 was sourced from the United States, Italy and Spain. T cells, B-cell-depleted T cells, or PBMCs provided the cDNA or gDNA that served as material.

The junction had 16 bases not matched to a gene; V was cut back by 3 bases and J by 8 bases. Germline V gives CDR1 KGHSH, CDR2 LQKENI. CDR3 length: 19 amino acids. Original processing notes: Amplification of reference gene primers provided the estimated nucleated cell counts. TCRdb's table, derived via immunoSEQ multiplex PCR, lists solely in-frame clones and lacks some. V, J and clone size are taken as reported in that table, and D and trimming were inferred from the DNA itself. Of roughly 200,000 clones listed, about 80% were seen once; the top ten hold around 7%. The sequence was collected from a man in his sixties or seventies with active or convalescent COVID-19. The sequencing input was peripheral blood. The chain employs TRBV18 and TRBJ2-4, with 13 bases identical to TRBD2. The CDR3 sequence: CASSPVTTSGGAGDYIQYF. The DNA for the CDR3 is TGTGCCAGCTCACCGGTTACTACTAGCGGGGGGGCCGGGGACTACATTCAGTACTTC.